These 21 T cell receptor beta chains share one sample of origin, sequenced in a study of vaccination and CD4 T cells after COVID-19 (dated by TCRdb to 2021 to 2024). Libraries came from PCR. The sample was run on an Illumina iSeq 100. At the Johns Hopkins FTIC core, DNA from the cultured CD4+ T cells underwent TCR sequencing with the Oncomine TCR Beta short-read assay. The public reads were run again by TCRdb, first through fastp at Q25 and then through MiXCR, and only productive beta chains were kept. A single entry per CDR3 protein holds the most common genes and DNA from its merged rows. This sample comprises around 26,000 distinct CDR3 sequences, approximately 37% of them detected only once. 9.5% to 13% of the sample goes to the ten largest clones. These TCRs are of unknown antigen specificity. The treatment or condition label, read with the paper, signifies: approximately nine-day PBMC culture with coronavirus spike peptide pools or control peptides (ViraFEST assay).

The source material was CD4+ T cells from blood, cultured in vitro. These receptors originate from a human donor who had recovered from COVID-19.

The chain carries TRBV12-3 or TRBV12-4 and TRBJ2-1; TRBD1 matches at 9 bases. This CDR3 is 15 amino acids long. Trimming removed 7 bases from V and 7 bases from J; junction bases left unmatched: 11. The CDR3 nucleotides are TGTGCCAGCACCTTAGAGACAGGGGGTGGGAATGAGCAGTTCTTC. Its translation: CASTLETGGGNEQFF.

In the case of this clonotype: The missing conserved phenylalanine or tryptophan at the end of this CDR3 makes a read error likely. The genes are TRBV19 and TRBJ2-7; 9 positions match TRBD2. The junction had 7 bases not matched to a gene; V was cut back by 6 bases and J by 4 bases. Looked up from germline, CDR1 is LNHDA and CDR2 is SQIVND (reference sequence). CDR3 length: 14 amino acids. The CDR3 sequence is CASSISGRGYEQYL. The CDR3 DNA reads TGTGCCAGTAGCATTAGCGGGAGAGGGTACGAGCAGTACCTC.

The CDR3 protein is CASSLGRGLAGRWELFF. The CDR3 DNA reads TGTGCCAGCAGCTTAGGGCGGGGACTAGCGGGACGATGGGAGCTGTTTTTT. The rearrangement links TRBV7-9 to TRBJ2-2; 13 nucleotides line up with TRBD2. CDR3 size: 17 residues. CDR1 is SEHNR and CDR2 is FQNEAQ in the germline V gene (reference sequence). V gave up 1 base and J gave up 9 bases; unmatched junction bases: 8. The complete variable domain, with remaining parts taken from reference TRBV7-9 and TRBJ2-2, reads DTGVSQNPRHKITKRGQNVTFRCDPISEHNRLYWYRQTLGQGPEFLTYFQNEAQLEKSRLLSDRFSAERPKGSFSTLEIQRTEQGDSAMYLCASSLGRGLAGRWELFFGEGSRLTVL.

This chain connects TRBV6-2 or TRBV6-3 to TRBJ2-3; maybe TRBD2 (5 bases). The CDR3 totals 15 residues. The ends were cut back, 6 bases at V and 2 bases at J, with 15 bases in the middle. Germline CDR1 is MNHEY and CDR2 is SVGEGT. CDR3 loop: CASSPIGSLTDTQYF. DNA for the CDR3: TGTGCCAGCAGCCCCATAGGGAGCCTCACAGATACGCAGTATTTT.

Only a few counts were recorded for this clonotype. CDR3 coding DNA: TGTGCCAGCAGTTACGGGGCAGGGGGGGTTGAAGCTTTCTTT. Translated, it gives CASSYGAGGVEAFF. The chain employs TRBV6-5 and TRBJ1-1; 7 nucleotides match TRBD1. J gave up 7 bases and V 2 bases, and 7 bases lay outside the gene matches. Germline loops: CDR1 MNHEY, CDR2 SVGAGI. This CDR3 is 14 amino acids long.

The table lists this clonotype with a few counts. This chain uses TRBV10-3 with TRBJ2-3; 7 positions agree with TRBD2. V lost 6 bases, J lost 0 bases, and 3 bases stayed unmatched. The germline gives CDR1 ENHRY, CDR2 SYGVKD. The CDR3 is 14 amino acids. This CDR3 is CAIRQGGSTDTQYF. For the CDR3, the DNA is TGTGCCATCAGGCAGGGAGGGAGCACAGATACGCAGTATTTT.

The V and J genes are TRBV6-1 and TRBJ2-1; no reliable D call. Trimming took 9 bases from V and 9 from J, leaving 12 bases between them. CDR1 is MNHNS, CDR2 SASEGT, per germline. The CDR3 consists of 11 residues. CDR3 DNA sequence: TGTGCCAGTCCCCCAAGCATTGAGCAGTTCTTC. It codes for CASPPSIEQFF.

This clonotype was detected only a few times. The chain combines TRBV4-2 with TRBJ1-2; 10 bases fit TRBD1. This CDR3 is 16 amino acids long. With 1 base clipped from V and 7 bases from J, the junction kept 9 bases outside the gene matches. Germline values: CDR1 LGHNA, CDR2 YNFKEQ. The CDR3 region has the DNA TGTGCCAGCAGCCAAGCCCAGACAGGGGGCAGGAGTGGCTACACCTTC. Its protein is CASSQAQTGGRSGYTF.

This clonotype was detected a few times. The gene calls are TRBV6-1 and TRBJ1-1, with unresolved D. Trimming took off 9 bases at V and 9 bases at J, with 14 bases between the two ends. Germline V gives CDR1 MNHNS, CDR2 SASEGT. The CDR3 length is 11 residues. The CDR3 loop is CASKEVAQAFF. CDR3 in DNA: TGTGCCAGTAAAGAAGTTGCCCAAGCTTTCTTT.

The rearrangement links TRBV6-2 or TRBV6-3 to TRBJ1-1, with 9 bases fitting TRBD1. The germline CDR1 and CDR2 sequences are MNHEY and SVGEGT. The CDR3 runs 13 residues. The V and J ends lost 6 bases and 11 bases, in that order; junction bases with no gene match: 10. The CDR3 sequence is CASSPNRDREAFF. CDR3 nucleotide sequence: TGTGCCAGCAGCCCGAACCGGGACAGGGAGGCTTTCTTT.

The rearrangement links TRBV14 to TRBJ1-2; tentatively, D is TRBD1 (5 bases). The CDR3 loop spans 14 amino acids. The V gene's germline CDR1 is SGHDN and CDR2 FVKESK. The V end was cut by 4 bases, the J end by 4 bases, with 13 bases between. The CDR3 DNA follows: TGTGCCAGCAGCCCTCCGGGACCGAGCTATGGCTACACCTTC. Translating it yields CASSPPGPSYGYTF.

The chain links TRBV28 to TRBJ1-2; 8 bases align to TRBD1. This CDR3 contains 14 residues. J gave up 2 bases and V 5 bases, and 4 bases lay outside the gene matches. Germline loops: CDR1 MDHEN, CDR2 SYDVKM. For the CDR3, the DNA is TGTGCCAGCAGTGCGAGACAGGGGAACTATGGCTACACCTTC. It encodes CASSARQGNYGYTF.

The table lists this clonotype with a few counts. The chain combines TRBV5-1 with TRBJ1-1; weak D call: TRBD1 (6 bases). The germline gives CDR1 SGHRS, CDR2 YFSETQ. This CDR3 contains 16 residues. Trimming removed 0 bases from V and 3 bases from J, with 15 bases in between. The CDR3 sequence is CASSLVGGRGDTEAFF. The DNA for the CDR3 is TGCGCCAGCAGCTTGGTGGGGGGCCGTGGGGACACTGAAGCTTTCTTT.

The rearrangement links TRBV10-3 to TRBJ1-2; 9 nucleotides line up with TRBD1. J was trimmed by 5 bases and V by 8 bases; bases with no gene match: 12. Germline assignment: CDR1 ENHRY and CDR2 SYGVKD. The length of the CDR3 is 15 residues. The CDR3 region has the DNA TGTGCCATCGGATCCGGGACAGGGATGGGGTATGGCTACACCTTC. Encoded protein: CAIGSGTGMGYGYTF.

This clonotype was counted a few times. This chain links TRBV28 with TRBJ2-5; 10 nucleotides match TRBD2. This CDR3 is 16 amino acids long. V trimming: 5 bases; J trimming: 7 bases; junction bases outside the gene matches: 13. Per the germline V gene, CDR1 is MDHEN and CDR2 is SYDVKM. The CDR3 nucleotides are TGTGCCAGCAGTAGTGGGACTAGCGTGGGGGGAGGGACCCAGTACTTC. Protein sequence: CASSSGTSVGGGTQYF. The variable domain in full, with the rest retrieved from reference TRBV28 and TRBJ2-5, is DVKVTQSSRYLVKRTGEKVFLECVQDMDHENMFWYRQDPGLGLRLIYFSYDVKMKEKGDIPEGYSVSREKKERFSLILESASTNQTSMYLCASSSGTSVGGGTQYFGPGTRLLVL.

The V gene is TRBV28, the J gene TRBJ2-3; 12 bases map to TRBD2. V was pared by 4 bases and J by 2 bases, with 7 bases of the junction left unmatched. Looked up from germline, CDR1 is MDHEN and CDR2 is SYDVKM. The CDR3 spans 17 residues. Written as DNA, the CDR3 is TGTGCCAGCAGTTCAAGAACTAGCGGGAGGCCCACAGATACGCAGTATTTT. Translated: CASSSRTSGRPTDTQYF.

The chain has TRBV19 and TRBJ2-3; D might be TRBD2 (5 bases). Germline V gene sequence: CDR1 LNHDA, CDR2 SQIVND (reference sequence). V lost 4 bases and J lost 0, with 14 bases in between. The CDR3 runs 16 residues. This chain's CDR3 is CASSSQRFTSTDTQYF. CDR3 DNA: TGTGCCAGTAGTAGTCAGCGGTTTACTAGCACAGATACGCAGTATTTT.

The V call is TRBV7-2, the J call TRBJ1-2; tentative D call: TRBD1 (5 bases). The CDR3 totals 14 residues. The V and J ends lost 5 bases and 3 bases respectively, with 13 bases between them. The germline V gene encodes CDR1 SGHTA and CDR2 FQGNSA. The CDR3 DNA reads as TGTGCCAGCAGCAGAGTGGCGGGGGACTATGGCTACACCTTC. This codes for CASSRVAGDYGYTF.

The V and J genes are TRBV18 and TRBJ1-5, with a tentative D call TRBD1 (5 bases). Between the trimmed V and J ends, which lost 6 bases and 5 bases, there was a span of 14 bases. CDR3 size: 14 residues. The germline V gene encodes CDR1 KGHSH and CDR2 LQKENI. CDR3 sequence: CASSNQGMDQPQHF. The DNA for the CDR3 is TGTGCCAGCTCGAATCAGGGAATGGATCAGCCCCAGCATTTT.

This clonotype has more than one count but fewer than ten. The chain employs TRBV21-1 and TRBJ2-7; the table gives TRBD2 as D, unverified against the DNA. TRBV21-1 is designated a pseudogene. This CDR3 spans 15 amino acids. The CDR3 region has the DNA TGTGCCAGCAGCAAAGGGGGAGGGGACTCCTACGAGCAGTACTTC. This codes for CASSKGGGDSYEQYF.

This clonotype was picked up a small number of times. This chain joins TRBV20-1 and TRBJ2-3, with 9 bases lining up with TRBD2. The germline V gene encodes CDR1 DFQATT and CDR2 SNEGSKA (reference sequence). Unmatched junction bases numbered 6, after V lost 2 bases and J lost 6 bases. The CDR3 contains 14 residues. CDR3 region: CSARLSSGRDTQYF. The CDR3 DNA sequence: TGCAGTGCTAGATTATCCAGCGGGAGGGATACGCAGTATTTT.